This T cell receptor (beta chain) was documented in a study of shared clonotypes between healthy human individuals. Deletions cut 4 bases from V and 4 bases from J, with 10 bases between. The CDR3 extends over 13 amino acids. The germline V gene has CDR1 MNHEY and CDR2 SVGAGI. As to this clone: No antigen is known for it.

Overall study results and limits: The naive CD4 repertoires of a handful of donors were compared, and 5% to 6.5% of clonotypes were shared. The sole specimen, blood, was sampled, and tissue repertoires likely differ. Larger estimated richness was generally seen in naive subsets than in memory subsets.

CD45RO-negative, CCR7-positively selected cells formed the naive CD8 fraction, excluding terminally differentiated effector memory CD45RA+ cells. It was across several immunoSEQ plates that each subset's genomic DNA was evenly split. This table comes from immunoSEQ multiplex PCR, and its TCRdb copy is limited to in-frame clones, with some not included. The sample lists around 2,000,000 clones, 85% to 95% occurring once. This rearrangement joins TRBV6-5 to TRBJ1-1; no definite D call. This clonotype originated in a young man in good health. The specimen sequenced was naive CD8+ T cells sorted from blood. CDR3 loop: CASSLGLGTEAFF. As DNA, the CDR3 is TGTGCCAGCAGTTTAGGACTGGGCACTGAAGCTTTCTTT.